The clone carrying this TCR beta chain was counted ten times or more. This specimen comes from a study of low-dose radiotherapy and immunotherapy resistance in tumors. In the study overall: Covering alpha and beta chains, TRAV- and TRBV-specific primers were used for the first-strand cDNA.

Time point here: after trial treatment. Treatment defined: LDRT plus nivolumab, ipilimumab, low-dose cyclophosphamide and aspirin (RACIN trial). The TCRs were subjected to amplification over about 20 PCR cycles employing a constant-region primer in conjunction with a V-primer adapter. In TCRdb, the reads were re-called with MiXCR into one record per CDR3 protein. The sample yields some 52,000 distinct CDR3 sequences, approximately 35% seen once. The germline gives CDR1 MGHDK, CDR2 SYGVNS. The trim removed 8 bases at V and 1 base at J, leaving 6 bases unmatched. The CDR3 runs to 15 residues. The chain uses TRBV25-1 and TRBJ2-3; TRBD1 matches 10 bases. The sample here was PBMCs, taken after low-dose radiotherapy plus immunotherapy. This receptor was taken from a male donor with rectosigmoid adenocarcinoma. The CDR3 sequence is CASGRQGAGTDTQYF. Here the CDR3 DNA reads TGTGCCAGCGGTCGACAGGGGGCAGGCACAGATACGCAGTATTTT.